The 18 T cell receptor beta chains given below trace back to one sample, sequenced in a study of shared clonotypes between healthy human individuals. The assay was immunoSEQ multiplex PCR, and TCRdb's table has in-frame clones only and misses some. The repertoire holds about 1.1 million clones, with roughly 80% as singletons. Sequences were obtained from memory CD4+ T cells from PBMCs. Stated subset: CD45RA-negative fraction. The receptors were sampled from a man aged 18 to 35 in good health. Some clones in this sample may be carry-over from other donors' samples.

V and J are TRBV4-3 and TRBJ2-2; possible D gene TRBD1, 6 bases. The CDR3 covers 18 residues. CDR1 is LGHNA, CDR2 YSLEER, per germline. The V end lost 2 bases, the J end lost 1 base, and 17 bases lay between the germline ends. CDR3 in amino acids: CASSQIDGQKWNTGELFF. CDR3 nucleotides: TGCGCCAGCAGCCAAATCGACGGACAGAAGTGGAACACCGGGGAGCTGTTTTTT.

The V gene is TRBV28, the J gene TRBJ2-3; 10 positions match TRBD2. The CDR3 contains 14 residues. Germline values: CDR1 MDHEN, CDR2 SYDVKM. V shed 6 bases and J 6 bases; nucleotides not matched to a gene: 6. CDR3 coding DNA: TGTGCCAGCAGCGTAGCGGGAGGTCGGGATACGCAGTATTTT. Its translation is CASSVAGGRDTQYF.

The J gene is TRBJ2-7, the V gene TRBV5-4, with 8 positions matching TRBD1. V was clipped by 0 bases and J by 1 base; unmatched bases: 6. This CDR3 is 16 amino acids long. Germline V CDR1 and CDR2: SGHNT, YYREEE (reference sequence). This CDR3 reads CASSLDLDRASYEQYF. The CDR3 nucleotides read TGTGCCAGCAGCTTGGATTTGGACAGGGCGTCCTACGAGCAGTACTTC.

The CDR3 DNA is TGTGCCAGCAGCAAAGGTTACGGTAGCAATCAGCCCCAGCATTTT. It specifies CASSKGYGSNQPQHF. The chain has TRBV21-1 and TRBJ1-5. TRBV21-1 is classified as a pseudogene. This CDR3 is 15 amino acids long.

CDR3 sequence (DNA): TGTGCCAGTAGTATAGATCGTAGTAATACGCAGTATTTT. Translation: CASSIDRSNTQYF. The V call is TRBV19, the J call TRBJ2-3, with D hard to call. The CDR3 consists of 13 residues. Germline assignment: CDR1 LNHDA and CDR2 SQIVND (reference sequence). With 0 bases removed from V and 7 bases from J, the gap between germline ends came to 8 bases.

CDR3 bases: TGTGCCAGCAGCTCCACTAGCGGTAGGGATACGCAGTATTTT. Translated, it gives CASSSTSGRDTQYF. This chain joins TRBV7-8 and TRBJ2-3; 8 bases are shared with TRBD2. The junction had 6 bases not matched to a gene; V was cut back by 4 bases and J by 6 bases. Germline values: CDR1 SGHVS, CDR2 FQNEAQ. This CDR3 is built from 14 residues.

Turning to this clone: Since a much larger clone is just one base distant, this may be a read error. The chain uses TRBV11-2 and TRBJ2-1, with no clear D. CDR3 length: 15 residues. Germline values: CDR1 SGHAT, CDR2 FQNNGV. The V gene lost 2 bases and the J gene lost 3 bases, with 11 bases spanning the gap. The CDR3 DNA reads as TGTGCCAGCAGCTTAACAGTGGGTTACTACAATGAGCAGTTCTTC. Protein: CASSLTVGYYNEQFF.

This rearrangement joins TRBV6-1 to TRBJ2-7, with 7 nucleotides matching TRBD1. The V gene end was trimmed by 2 bases and the J gene end by 3 bases; junction bases not matched to a gene: 7. Germline V gene lookup returns CDR1 MNHNS and CDR2 SASEGT. This CDR3 is built from 15 residues. CDR3 in amino acids: CASSEPGTANYEQYF. The CDR3 DNA reads TGTGCCAGCAGTGAACCCGGGACAGCCAACTACGAGCAGTACTTC.

V and J are TRBV25-1 and TRBJ2-7, with D perhaps matching TRBD1 or TRBD2 (5 bases each). This CDR3 region has 13 residues. The V end lost 5 bases, the J end lost 3 bases, and 11 bases lay between the germline ends. From germline, CDR1 is MGHDK and CDR2 SYGVNS. CDR3 sequence: CASSNGAIYEQYF. The CDR3 coding sequence is TGTGCCAGCAGTAACGGGGCTATCTACGAGCAGTACTTC.

This chain connects TRBV5-1 to TRBJ2-1; 7 bases are a match to TRBD2. CDR1 SGHRS and CDR2 YFSETQ come from the germline V gene. J lost 0 bases, V lost 0 bases, and 9 bases had no gene match. CDR3 size: 18 residues. CDR3 region: CASSLVALAASSYNEQFF. CDR3 coding DNA: TGCGCCAGCAGCTTGGTAGCGCTAGCGGCCAGCTCCTACAATGAGCAGTTCTTC.

The V and J genes are TRBV6-6 and TRBJ1-2; D is undetermined. The CDR3 consists of 15 residues. Trimming took off 7 bases at V and 4 bases at J, with 19 bases between the two ends. Germline V lookup: CDR1 MNHNY, CDR2 SVGAGI (reference sequence). CDR3 DNA: TGTGCCAGCAACCCAAATGGAAAGGACGGCTATGGCTACACCTTC. It yields the protein CASNPNGKDGYGYTF.

The chain employs TRBV19 and TRBJ2-7, with 12 bases matching TRBD2. CDR3 size: 15 residues. V gave up 5 bases and J gave up 4 bases; unmatched junction bases: 6. CDR1 and CDR2 from the germline V gene are LNHDA and SQIVND (reference sequence). In DNA, the CDR3 is TGTGCCAGTAGTCTTCTAGCGGGAGGGCGGTACGAGCAGTACTTC. This codes for CASSLLAGGRYEQYF.

The chain has TRBV29-1 and TRBJ2-6; D unclear. Trimming pared 3 bases from V and 0 bases from J, leaving 6 bases between. CDR1 is SQVTM and CDR2 is ANQGSEA in the germline V gene. The CDR3 has 14 amino acids. This CDR3 is CSVEFPSGANVLTF. The CDR3 bases are TGCAGCGTTGAGTTTCCCTCTGGGGCCAACGTCCTGACTTTC.

Worth noting for this clone: Other DNA sequences within the sample encode an identical CDR3. The V and J genes are TRBV28 and TRBJ1-1; the D gene is possibly TRBD1 (5 bases). Germline lookup yields CDR1 MDHEN and CDR2 SYDVKM. V was shortened by 2 bases and J by 0 bases, with 10 bases between the two germline ends. CDR3 length: 15 amino acids. CDR3 DNA: TGTGCCAGCAGTTTAGGGGGGGGAATGAACACTGAAGCTTTCTTT. It encodes CASSLGGGMNTEAFF.

The rearrangement links TRBV9 to TRBJ2-3, with TRBD1 matching over 9 bases. Germline CDR1 reads SGDLS; CDR2 reads YYNGEE. The ends lost 3 bases at V and 2 bases at J; junction bases unmatched: 13. The CDR3 loop spans 18 amino acids. The CDR3 sequence is CASSANPGQGTPTDTQYF. CDR3 sequence (DNA): TGTGCCAGCAGCGCCAATCCGGGACAGGGAACTCCCACAGATACGCAGTATTTT.

The rearrangement joins TRBV25-1 to TRBJ1-2, with a tentative D call TRBD1 (6 bases). The germline CDR1 and CDR2 sequences are MGHDK and SYGVNS. CDR3 length: 13 amino acids. The germline V and J ends were trimmed by 1 base and 7 bases, with 10 bases remaining between them. CDR3 sequence: CASSESGGTGYTF. Written as DNA, the CDR3 is TGTGCCAGCAGTGAATCGGGGGGCACTGGCTACACCTTC.

The chain couples TRBV18 to TRBJ1-5, with TRBD1 matching over 7 bases. The V and J ends lost 5 bases and 3 bases, in that order; junction bases with no gene match: 7. The CDR3 consists of 15 residues. Looked up from germline, CDR1 is KGHSH and CDR2 is LQKENI. The CDR3 bases are TGTGCCAGCTCATCCGGGACAGTATTCAATCAGCCCCAGCATTTT. Encoded protein: CASSSGTVFNQPQHF.

This clone was seen a single time. CDR3 in DNA: TGTGCCAGCAGCTTAAGTTCGGCTAGCGGGATCTACGAGCAGTACTTC. Translated: CASSLSSASGIYEQYF. The chain couples TRBV7-2 to TRBJ2-7; 9 bases align to TRBD2. The CDR3 contains 16 residues. CDR1 is SGHTA and CDR2 is FQGNSA in the germline V gene. V lost 2 bases and J lost 3; bases outside the gene matches: 8.